This TCR beta chain was sequenced for a study of T cells in Graves' hyperthyroidism and ophthalmopathy. Authors of the study amplified TCR beta CDR3 regions from RNA transcripts. The TCR CDR3 was amplified in a first-round RT-PCR using the HTBI primer set. TCRdb called the multiplex PCR reads again in MiXCR, with one record for every CDR3 protein. The table has some 550,000 distinct CDR3 sequences, about a sixth seen once. This clonotype showed up many times. From germline, CDR1 is LGHDT and CDR2 YNNKEL (reference sequence). The CDR3 is made up of 13 amino acids. V was clipped by 3 bases and J by 5 bases; unmatched bases: 3.

The TCR originated in a woman in her thirties or forties with Graves' ophthalmopathy. Specimen: blood. The gene calls are TRBV3-1 and TRBJ2-5; 7 nucleotides align to TRBD2. As DNA, the CDR3 is TGTGCCAGCAGCCAGGGAGGGAAGGAGACCCAGTACTTC. Translating gives CASSQGGKETQYF.